The 5 T cell receptor beta chains presented below share a single source sample, sequenced in a study of cytomegalovirus exposure and HLA in healthy donors (TCRdb year 2017). The library relied on the immunoSEQ multiplex PCR assay. The multiplex PCR relied on a mix of 60 forward primers for TCR Vbeta segments and 13 reverse primers for TCR Jbeta segments. TCRdb's version of the immuneACCESS table is confined to in-frame rearrangements and falls short of the full clone set. An unresolved V gene accounts for under half of the shortfall where checked; the remainder is of unknown origin. The sample table lists over 150,000 clones, around 88% of them with a count of one. The ten most abundant clones make up around 0.93% of the sample. Sample: PBMCs. The receptors come from a woman in her 30s in good health and CMV-seronegative.

This clone was found once. The CDR3 DNA is TGTGCCAGCAGCTTTCCAGCGGGAGGACCCATTTCTCCCTACGAGCAGTACTTC. Protein: CASSFPAGGPISPYEQYF. The J gene is TRBJ2-7, the V gene TRBV7-9; 9 nucleotides agree with TRBD2. The germline V gene has CDR1 SEHNR and CDR2 FQNEAQ (reference sequence). The CDR3 contains 18 residues. V was pared by 3 bases and J by 2 bases, with 14 bases of the junction left unmatched.

The chain couples TRBV7-8 to TRBJ2-7; 8 bases map to TRBD2. The CDR3 is 15 residues long. Looked up from germline, CDR1 is SGHVS and CDR2 is FQNEAQ. Trimming cost V 4 bases and J 7 bases; bases outside gene matches: 12. CDR3 residues: CASSSGIGLAWEQYF. CDR3 DNA sequence: TGTGCCAGCAGCTCAGGAATTGGACTAGCCTGGGAGCAGTACTTC.

This chain connects TRBV4-1 to TRBJ1-4, with D unclear. Trimming took 8 bases from V and 8 from J, leaving 15 bases between them. The germline V gene encodes CDR1 MGHRA and CDR2 YSYEKL. The CDR3 totals 13 residues. CDR3 amino acids: CASGLGPLEKLFF. The CDR3 DNA is TGCGCCAGCGGCCTGGGCCCTCTGGAAAAACTGTTTTTT.

The chain employs TRBV5-4 and TRBJ1-4, with 8 bases fitting TRBD1. Trimming removed 3 bases from V and 8 bases from J; junction bases left unmatched: 6. Germline assignment: CDR1 SGHNT and CDR2 YYREEE (reference sequence). CDR3 length: 14 amino acids. The CDR3 DNA follows: TGTGCCAGCAGCTCCTCAGGGGGCCGGGAAAAACTGTTTTTT. This sequence encodes CASSSSGGREKLFF.

This clone was observed a handful of times. This chain uses TRBV2 with TRBJ1-6; D not resolved. The CDR3 runs to 11 residues. Germline V gene data show CDR1 as SNHLY and CDR2 as FYNNEI. Trimming removed 4 bases from V and 10 bases from J, with 5 bases in between. The CDR3 DNA sequence: TGTGCCAGCAGTGTGGGCTCACCCCTCCACTTT. Encoded protein: CASSVGSPLHF.